Shown below are 19 T cell receptor beta chains from a single sample sequenced in a study of T-cell reconstitution after alpha-beta-depleted transplantation in children. It was with unique molecular identifiers that the TCRbeta library was prepared. MiXCR, applied by TCRdb to the PCR reads, yields one record per CDR3 protein. The sample shows about 98,000 distinct CDR3 sequences, around 6% of them seen only once. Sample: PBMCs, mostly from graft donor cells, taken 60 days after TCRalphabeta/CD19-depleted stem cell transplant. The source is a female patient aged 2-9 years who had a stem cell transplant for Fanconi anemia, so the T cells may come from the graft donor.

The chain joins TRBV7-6 to TRBJ1-2; D not certain. The CDR3 consists of 15 residues. V was cut by 3 bases and J by 4 bases, with 15 bases left in between. Germline V gene sequence: CDR1 SGHVS, CDR2 FNYEAQ. CDR3 amino acids: CASSLDGDGGYGYTF. CDR3 sequence (DNA): TGTGCCAGCAGCTTGGACGGTGACGGAGGCTATGGCTACACCTTC. Full variable domain (remainder filled in from reference TRBV7-6 and TRBJ1-2): GAGVSQSPRYKVTKRGQDVALRCDPISGHVSLYWYRQALGQGPEFLTYFNYEAQQDKSGLPNDRFSAERPEGSISTLTIQRTEQRDSAMYRCASSLDGDGGYGYTFGSGTRLTVV.

The rearrangement links TRBV21-1 to TRBJ2-7; the table's D call of TRBD2 was not tested on the DNA. TRBV21-1 is a pseudogene locus. CDR3 length: 16 residues. CDR3 nucleotides: TGTGCCATCCGCACAAGGGGCGGGATCACCCCCTACGAGCAGTACTTC. The encoded protein is CAIRTRGGITPYEQYF.

This clonotype turned up a few times. CDR3 loop: CASSTAGTGNTGELFF. As DNA, the CDR3 is TGCGCCAGCAGCACTGCCGGGACAGGGAACACCGGGGAGCTGTTTTTT. The chain links TRBV5-1 to TRBJ2-2; 8 positions match TRBD1. CDR3 length: 16 amino acids. The germline gives CDR1 SGHRS, CDR2 YFSETQ. Germline trimming cut 4 bases from V and 1 base from J; bases unmatched to any gene: 6.

In its sample, this clonotype was seen many times. V is TRBV7-3 and J is TRBJ2-1; TRBD2 matches at 7 bases. The V segment lost 5 bases and the J segment 8 bases; nucleotides outside the gene matches: 12. From germline, CDR1 is SGHTA and CDR2 FQGTGA. The CDR3 is made up of 15 amino acids. In DNA, the CDR3 is TGTGCCAGCAGCCCCCGGGACTACGAGGCCCATGAGCAGTTCTTC. It yields the protein CASSPRDYEAHEQFF.

In regard to this clonotype: A much larger clone lies a single base off, so this may be a read error. The V and J genes are TRBV3-1 and TRBJ2-5, with 8 nucleotides matching TRBD1. The germline gives CDR1 LGHDT, CDR2 YNNKEL (reference sequence). The CDR3 extends over 14 amino acids. CDR3 in amino acids: CASSYGQGQVTQYF. The CDR3 DNA follows: TGTGCCAGCAGCTACGGACAGGGACAAGTGACCCAGTACTTC.

This clonotype was seen a few times. Being one base from a much bigger clone, this may be a read error. This chain links TRBV12-3 or TRBV12-4 with TRBJ1-1, with 8 positions matching TRBD1. Losses at the gene ends were 1 base for V and 13 bases for J; bases not matched to a gene: 5. The CDR3 sequence is 12 residues long. In DNA form, the CDR3 reads TGTGCCAGCAGTTTAGGCCAGGGGGCAGTTTTCTTT. As protein: CASSLGQGAVFF.

This clonotype was seen ten or more times. The chain joins TRBV12-3 or TRBV12-4 to TRBJ2-5, with 7 bases matching TRBD1. With V trimmed by 1 base and J by 1 base, 3 bases remained unmatched. This CDR3 has 15 residues. The CDR3 DNA follows: TGTGCCAGCAGTTTAGGAGGGGGCCCCCAAGAGACCCAGTACTTC. Its protein is CASSLGGGPQETQYF.

In this sample, this clonotype turned up a few times. The V and J genes are TRBV2 and TRBJ2-5; no clear D. Germline CDR1 reads SNHLY; CDR2 reads FYNNEI. With 5 bases removed from V and 7 bases from J, the gap between germline ends came to 8 bases. This CDR3 has 11 amino acids. CDR3 amino acids: CASSYGGTQYF. The CDR3 DNA follows: TGTGCCAGCAGTTACGGCGGGACCCAGTACTTC.

In this sample, this clonotype turned up many times. This chain links TRBV12-3 or TRBV12-4 with TRBJ2-7; unclear D gene. The CDR3 sequence is 12 residues long. V lost 1 base and J 5 bases, leaving 6 bases between the germline ends. CDR3: CASSLDYHEQYF. For the CDR3, the DNA is TGTGCCAGCAGTTTAGACTACCACGAGCAGTACTTC.

Only a few counts were recorded for this clonotype. The chain uses TRBV7-9 and TRBJ2-7, with 7 bases aligning to TRBD1. This CDR3 spans 12 amino acids. Germline V gives CDR1 SEHNR, CDR2 FQNEAQ (reference sequence). Unmatched junction bases numbered 5, after V lost 5 bases and J lost 7 bases. CDR3 region: CASSRDSLEQYF. As DNA, the CDR3 is TGTGCCAGCAGCCGGGACAGCCTGGAGCAGTACTTC. Variable domain in full (rest from reference TRBV7-9 and TRBJ2-7): DTGVSQNPRHKITKRGQNVTFRCDPISEHNRLYWYRQTLGQGPEFLTYFQNEAQLEKSRLLSDRFSAERPKGSFSTLEIQRTEQGDSAMYLCASSRDSLEQYFGPGTRLTVT.

Turning to this clonotype: A much larger clone is a single base away; this may be a read error. V is TRBV24-1 and J is TRBJ2-3, with D maybe TRBD1 (6 bases). Germline-derived CDR1 and CDR2 are KGHDR and SFDVKD. The CDR3 length is 16 residues. The CDR3 sequence: CDTSDRGRGGADTQYF. CDR3 in DNA: TGTGACACCAGTGACCGGGGCAGGGGTGGGGCAGATACGCAGTATTTT.

This clonotype was observed many times. The rearrangement links TRBV20-1 to TRBJ2-1; TRBD1 aligns across 9 bases. V lost 3 bases to trimming and J lost 8 bases; unmatched junction nucleotides: 8. The CDR3 loop spans 14 amino acids. CDR1 is DFQATT, CDR2 SNEGSKA, per germline (reference sequence). The CDR3 nucleotides are TGCAGTGCTAGGGGTGGGGGACAGGGCCATGAGCAGTTCTTC. Protein: CSARGGGQGHEQFF.

In this sample, this clonotype turned up many times. The V gene is TRBV4-2, the J gene TRBJ2-1; 12 bases agree with TRBD2. Germline CDR1 reads LGHNA; CDR2 reads YNFKEQ. The CDR3 sequence is 16 residues long. The V segment lost 4 bases and the J segment 8 bases; nucleotides outside the gene matches: 9. The CDR3 DNA reads as TGTGCCAGCAGCCCCAAAACTAGCGGGGGGCGGGATGAGCAGTTCTTC. Translation gives CASSPKTSGGRDEQFF.

This clonotype was seen many times. This chain connects TRBV2 to TRBJ2-5; D unresolved. The germline gives CDR1 SNHLY, CDR2 FYNNEI. This CDR3 is built from 15 residues. Trimming removed 2 bases at V and 2 bases at J, with 12 bases between. The CDR3 region has the DNA TGTGCCAGCAGTGAAAATTCAGGAGCTCAAGAGACCCAGTACTTC. This codes for CASSENSGAQETQYF.

This clonotype appeared a few times. The germline gene is not matched at one end of the junction; a read error may be the cause. This chain links TRBV2 with TRBJ2-4; 11 bases fit TRBD2. The CDR3 spans 12 residues. Looked up from germline, CDR1 is SNHLY and CDR2 is FYNNEI. The CDR3 DNA reads TGTGCCAGCAGTGAAATTAGCGGGAGGGGGGCATTC. Translating it yields CASSEISGRGAF. Together with reference TRBV2 and TRBJ2-4, the CDR3 gives the full variable domain: EPEVTQTPSHQVTQMGQEVILRCVPISNHLYFYWYRQILGQKVEFLVSFYNNEISEKSEIFDDQFSVERPDGSNFTLKIRSTKLEDSAMYFCASSEISGRGAFGAGTRLSVL.

This clonotype occurred many times. The chain combines TRBV7-3 with TRBJ2-2; no reliable D call. The CDR3 has 13 amino acids. V lost 5 bases and J 5 bases, leaving 9 bases between the germline ends. CDR1 is SGHTA, CDR2 FQGTGA, per germline. The CDR3 region has the DNA TGTGCCAGCAGCCGAGGCTGGACCGGGGAGCTGTTTTTT. Protein: CASSRGWTGELFF.

This clonotype showed up many times. V is TRBV11-2 and J is TRBJ2-7; 8 nucleotides match TRBD1. J was trimmed by 0 bases and V by 5 bases; bases with no gene match: 9. The CDR3 has 16 amino acids. The germline gives CDR1 SGHAT, CDR2 FQNNGV. The CDR3 sequence is CASSRRGPTTSYEQYF. CDR3 DNA sequence: TGTGCCAGCAGCCGCAGGGGGCCCACCACCTCCTACGAGCAGTACTTC.

This clonotype has a count of ten or more. This rearrangement joins TRBV3-1 to TRBJ2-2; D is undetermined. Germline assignment: CDR1 LGHDT and CDR2 YNNKEL (reference sequence). V was cut by 4 bases and J by 4 bases, with 19 bases left in between. This CDR3 contains 17 residues. The CDR3 nucleotides read TGTGCCAGCAGCCCACAAGGGCGCAGGTTTGGCACCGGGGAGCTGTTTTTT. As protein: CASSPQGRRFGTGELFF.

There are many counts of this clonotype. The gene calls are TRBV29-1 and TRBJ2-7; D call uncertain. The germline CDR1 and CDR2 sequences are SQVTM and ANQGSEA. Trimming took off 3 bases at V and 0 bases at J, with 12 bases between the two ends. The CDR3 runs to 14 residues. The CDR3 loop is CSVDSPGPSYEQYF. In DNA, the CDR3 is TGCAGCGTTGATTCGCCAGGACCCTCCTACGAGCAGTACTTC.